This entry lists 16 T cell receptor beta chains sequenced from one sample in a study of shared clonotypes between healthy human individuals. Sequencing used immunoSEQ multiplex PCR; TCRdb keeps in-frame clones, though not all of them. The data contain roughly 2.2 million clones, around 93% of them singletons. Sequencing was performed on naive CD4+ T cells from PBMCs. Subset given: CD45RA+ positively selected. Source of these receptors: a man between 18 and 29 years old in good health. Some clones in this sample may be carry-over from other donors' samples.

The CDR3 DNA reads as TGTGCCAGCAGCGTAGAACCTAGCGACTCCTACGAGCAGTACTTC. As protein: CASSVEPSDSYEQYF. This chain links TRBV9 with TRBJ2-7; a possible D gene is TRBD2 (6 bases). Germline V gene sequence: CDR1 SGDLS, CDR2 YYNGEE. This CDR3 region has 15 residues. The V end was cut by 0 bases, the J end by 0 bases, with 10 bases between.

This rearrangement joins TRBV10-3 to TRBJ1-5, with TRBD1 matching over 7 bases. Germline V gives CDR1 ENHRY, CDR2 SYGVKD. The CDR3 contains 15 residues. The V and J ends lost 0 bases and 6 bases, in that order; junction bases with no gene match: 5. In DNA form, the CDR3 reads TGTGCCATCAGTGAGTCAGAGGGGGCGCGTCAGCCCCAGCATTTT. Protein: CAISESEGARQPQHF.

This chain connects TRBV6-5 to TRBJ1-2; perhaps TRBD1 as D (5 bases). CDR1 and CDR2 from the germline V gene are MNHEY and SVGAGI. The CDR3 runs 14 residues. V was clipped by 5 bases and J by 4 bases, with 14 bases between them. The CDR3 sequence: CASSESRTPYGYTF. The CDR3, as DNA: TGTGCCAGCAGTGAGTCGAGGACACCCTATGGCTACACCTTC.

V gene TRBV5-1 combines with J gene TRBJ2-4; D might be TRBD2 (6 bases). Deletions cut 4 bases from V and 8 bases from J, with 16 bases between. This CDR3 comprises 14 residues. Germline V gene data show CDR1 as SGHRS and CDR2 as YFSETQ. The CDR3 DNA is TGCGCCAGCAGCCCCGGGACTGGCATAGACATTCAGTACTTC. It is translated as CASSPGTGIDIQYF. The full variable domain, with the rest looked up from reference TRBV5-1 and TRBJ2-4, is KAGVTQTPRYLIKTRGQQVTLSCSPISGHRSVSWYQQTPGQGLQFLFEYFSETQRNKGNFPGRFSGRQFSNSRSEMNVSTLELGDSALYLCASSPGTGIDIQYFGAGTRLSVL.

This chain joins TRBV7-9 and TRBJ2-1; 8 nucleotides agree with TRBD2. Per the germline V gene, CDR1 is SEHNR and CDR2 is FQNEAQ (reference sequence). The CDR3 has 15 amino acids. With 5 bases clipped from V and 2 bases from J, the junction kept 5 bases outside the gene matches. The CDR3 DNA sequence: TGTGCCAGCAGCGACCGGGGGGGAGCCTACAATGAGCAGTTCTTC. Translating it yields CASSDRGGAYNEQFF.

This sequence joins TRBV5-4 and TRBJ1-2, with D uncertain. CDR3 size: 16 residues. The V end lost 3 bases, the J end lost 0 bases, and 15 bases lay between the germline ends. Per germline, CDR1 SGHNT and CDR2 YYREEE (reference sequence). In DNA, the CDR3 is TGTGCCAGCAGCTCCACCCTGGGTCGTCCTAACTATGGCTACACCTTC. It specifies CASSSTLGRPNYGYTF.

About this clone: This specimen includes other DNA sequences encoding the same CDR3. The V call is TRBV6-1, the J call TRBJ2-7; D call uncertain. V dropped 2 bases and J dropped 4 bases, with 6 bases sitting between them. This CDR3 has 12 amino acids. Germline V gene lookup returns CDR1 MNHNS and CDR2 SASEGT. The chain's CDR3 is CASSEKGYEQYF. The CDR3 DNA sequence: TGTGCCAGCAGTGAAAAGGGTTACGAGCAGTACTTC.

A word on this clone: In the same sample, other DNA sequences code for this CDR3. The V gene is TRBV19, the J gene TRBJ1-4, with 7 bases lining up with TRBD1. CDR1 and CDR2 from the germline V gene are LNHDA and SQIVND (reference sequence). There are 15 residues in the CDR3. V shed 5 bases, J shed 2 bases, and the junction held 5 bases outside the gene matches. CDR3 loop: CASSLRQGTNEKLFF. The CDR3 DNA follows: TGTGCCAGTAGTCTTCGACAGGGCACTAATGAAAAACTGTTTTTT.

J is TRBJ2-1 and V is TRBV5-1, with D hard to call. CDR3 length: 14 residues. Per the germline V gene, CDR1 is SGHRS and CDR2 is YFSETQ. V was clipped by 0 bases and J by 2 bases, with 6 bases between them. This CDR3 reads CASSLEATYNEQFF. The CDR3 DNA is TGCGCCAGCAGCTTGGAAGCTACCTACAATGAGCAGTTCTTC. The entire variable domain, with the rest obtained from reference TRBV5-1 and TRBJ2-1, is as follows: KAGVTQTPRYLIKTRGQQVTLSCSPISGHRSVSWYQQTPGQGLQFLFEYFSETQRNKGNFPGRFSGRQFSNSRSEMNVSTLELGDSALYLCASSLEATYNEQFFGPGTRLTVL.

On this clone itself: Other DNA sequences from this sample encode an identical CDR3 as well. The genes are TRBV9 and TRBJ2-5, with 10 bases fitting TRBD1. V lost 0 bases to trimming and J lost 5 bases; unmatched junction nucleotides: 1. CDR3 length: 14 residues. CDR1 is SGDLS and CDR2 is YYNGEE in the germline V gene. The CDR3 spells CASSVGDRGETQYF. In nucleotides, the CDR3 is TGTGCCAGCAGCGTAGGGGACAGGGGTGAGACCCAGTACTTC.

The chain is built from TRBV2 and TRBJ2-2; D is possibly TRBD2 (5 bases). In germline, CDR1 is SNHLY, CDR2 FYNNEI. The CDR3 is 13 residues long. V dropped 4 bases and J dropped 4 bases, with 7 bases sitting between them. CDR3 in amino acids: CASSGGGTGELFF. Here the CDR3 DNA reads TGTGCCAGCAGTGGTGGAGGCACCGGGGAGCTGTTTTTT.

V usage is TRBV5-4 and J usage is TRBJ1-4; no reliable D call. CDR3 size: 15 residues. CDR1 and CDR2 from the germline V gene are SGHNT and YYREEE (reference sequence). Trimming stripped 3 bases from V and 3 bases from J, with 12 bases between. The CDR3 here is CASSSKGIANEKLFF. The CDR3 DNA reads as TGTGCCAGCAGCTCAAAGGGAATCGCTAATGAAAAACTGTTTTTT. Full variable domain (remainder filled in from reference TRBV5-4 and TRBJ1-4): ETGVTQSPTHLIKTRGQQVTLRCSSQSGHNTVSWYQQALGQGPQFIFQYYREEENGRGNFPPRFSGLQFPNYSSELNVNALELDDSALYLCASSSKGIANEKLFFGSGTQLSVL.

Here the CDR3 reads CASSYSSFSGRGELFF. CDR3 coding DNA: TGTGCCAGCAGTTACTCCTCTTTCAGTGGGCGCGGGGAGCTGTTTTTT. The chain combines TRBV6-6 with TRBJ2-2, with D unclear. The germline V gene has CDR1 MNHNY and CDR2 SVGAGI (reference sequence). Deletions cut 0 bases from V and 7 bases from J, with 15 bases between. CDR3 length: 16 residues.

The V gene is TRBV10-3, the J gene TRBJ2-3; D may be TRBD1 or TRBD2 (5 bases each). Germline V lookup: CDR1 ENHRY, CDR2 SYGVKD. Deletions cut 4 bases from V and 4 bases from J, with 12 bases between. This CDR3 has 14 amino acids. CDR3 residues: CAISGSGAPDTQYF. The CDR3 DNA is TGTGCCATCAGTGGGTCCGGGGCCCCAGATACGCAGTATTTT.

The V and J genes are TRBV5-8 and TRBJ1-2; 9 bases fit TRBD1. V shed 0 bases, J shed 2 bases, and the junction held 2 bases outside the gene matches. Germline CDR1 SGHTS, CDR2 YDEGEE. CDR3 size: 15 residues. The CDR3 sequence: CASSLAGQGNYGYTF. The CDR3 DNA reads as TGTGCCAGCAGCTTGGCGGGACAGGGAAACTATGGCTACACCTTC.

As DNA, the CDR3 is TGTGCCACCCAATCGGACAGAAACACCATATATTTT. It translates to CATQSDRNTIYF. The V call is TRBV19, the J call TRBJ1-3; perhaps TRBD1 as D (5 bases). V gave up 10 bases and J gave up 5 bases, with 12 bases separating them. Germline assignment: CDR1 LNHDA and CDR2 SQIVND (reference sequence). This CDR3 comprises 12 residues.